Following are 27 T cell receptor beta chains from one sample sequenced in a study of T cell repertoires in cytomegalovirus infection. TCRdb used MiXCR to reprocess the reads, holding one entry per CDR3 protein. Of hundreds of thousands of distinct CDR3 sequences listed, less than 40% are singletons. Source material: PBMCs. Receptor source: a human donor in good health (CMV status not recorded). Some clones in this sample may be carry-over from other donors' samples.

A few counts support this clonotype. The CDR3 bases are TGTGCCAGTAGTATCGGGCAGGCCAATGAGCAGTTCTTC. Encoded protein: CASSIGQANEQFF. The rearrangement uses TRBV19 and TRBJ2-1; D call uncertain. Germline V CDR1 and CDR2: LNHDA, SQIVND (reference sequence). There are 13 residues in the CDR3. Between the trimmed V and J ends, which lost 3 bases and 6 bases, there was a span of 9 bases.

The rearrangement uses TRBV12-3 or TRBV12-4 and TRBJ2-7; D not certain. This CDR3 is built from 14 residues. V was cut by 6 bases and J by 4 bases, with 16 bases left in between. The CDR3, as DNA: TGTGCCAGCAGCCGACGGATTGACGGGTACGAGCAGTACTTC. It encodes CASSRRIDGYEQYF.

This clonotype occurred many times. V gene TRBV12-3 or TRBV12-4 combines with J gene TRBJ2-2; 7 nucleotides match TRBD2. Unmatched junction bases numbered 5, after V lost 5 bases and J lost 5 bases. This CDR3 contains 14 residues. In DNA form, the CDR3 reads TGTGCCAGCAGTCGCGCCGGGGGGACCGGGGAGCTGTTTTTT. Translation: CASSRAGGTGELFF.

For this clonotype: A clone one base away is much larger, so this may be a read error. The chain uses TRBV7-2 and TRBJ2-1, with D unresolved. CDR3 length: 12 amino acids. CDR1 and CDR2 (germline): SGHTA, FQGNSA. The CDR3 nucleotides are TGTGCCAGCAGCTTAAGGTTCGATGAGCAGTTATTC. It yields the protein CASSLRFDEQLF.

The CDR3 DNA is TGCAGCGTTGAAGCTGAAGGGGCAGAGCAGTTCTTC. Amino acids: CSVEAEGAEQFF. The chain couples TRBV29-1 to TRBJ2-1, with D possibly being TRBD1 (5 bases). CDR3 length equals 12 residues. The V end was cut by 1 base, the J end by 10 bases, with 11 bases between. Looked up from germline, CDR1 is SQVTM and CDR2 is ANQGSEA.

This chain connects TRBV7-2 to TRBJ2-5; tentatively, D is TRBD1 (6 bases). Germline V lookup: CDR1 SGHTA, CDR2 FQGNSA. The CDR3 consists of 13 residues. V shed 8 bases and J shed 2 bases, with 12 bases lying between them. The chain's CDR3 is CASARGTQETQYF. In nucleotides, the CDR3 is TGTGCCAGCGCCCGAGGGACACAAGAGACCCAGTACTTC. Full variable domain (missing parts from reference TRBV7-2 and TRBJ2-5): GAGVSQSPSNKVTEKGKDVELRCDPISGHTALYWYRQSLGQGLEFLIYFQGNSAPDKSGLPSDRFSAERTGGSVSTLTIQRTQQEDSAVYLCASARGTQETQYFGPGTRLLVL.

In DNA form, the CDR3 reads TGTGCCAGCAGACAAAGGGGACTTAAACGTGGGAATGAGCAGTTCTTC. Amino acids: CASRQRGLKRGNEQFF. The chain carries TRBV12-3 or TRBV12-4 and TRBJ2-1; a possible D gene is TRBD2 (6 bases). Trimming left V 6 bases short and J 7 bases short, with 22 bases between. This CDR3 is built from 16 residues.

This clonotype was seen only a few times. The J gene is TRBJ2-1, the V gene TRBV7-6; 9 nucleotides match TRBD2. The CDR3 loop spans 16 amino acids. The junction had 8 bases not matched to a gene; V was cut back by 7 bases and J by 1 base. Germline CDR1 is SGHVS and CDR2 is FNYEAQ. The CDR3 loop reads CASMNPSGKSYNEQFF. The CDR3 DNA follows: TGTGCCAGCATGAACCCTAGCGGGAAATCCTACAATGAGCAGTTCTTC. Using reference TRBV7-6 and TRBJ2-1 for the parts outside the CDR3, the full variable domain is GAGVSQSPRYKVTKRGQDVALRCDPISGHVSLYWYRQALGQGPEFLTYFNYEAQQDKSGLPNDRFSAERPEGSISTLTIQRTEQRDSAMYRCASMNPSGKSYNEQFFGPGTRLTVL.

The chain has TRBV5-5 and TRBJ2-2; 7 bases agree with TRBD1. The CDR3 totals 16 residues. V dropped 3 bases and J dropped 0; count of bases not matched to a gene: 5. Germline CDR1 SGHKS, CDR2 YYEKEE (reference sequence). CDR3 in amino acids: CASSSAGGSNTGELFF. The CDR3 nucleotides read TGTGCCAGCAGCTCTGCAGGGGGATCGAACACCGGGGAGCTGTTTTTT.

The rearrangement joins TRBV20-1 to TRBJ2-3; D may be TRBD2 (6 bases). Trimming shortened V by 5 bases and J by 2 bases, and 11 bases separated the two germline ends. Germline loops: CDR1 DFQATT, CDR2 SNEGSKA (reference sequence). The CDR3 has 13 amino acids. The CDR3 here is CSALGLFTDTQYF. DNA of the CDR3: TGCAGTGCTCTGGGACTTTTCACAGATACGCAGTATTTT.

The V and J genes are TRBV12-3 or TRBV12-4 and TRBJ2-2; 7 nucleotides match TRBD1. This CDR3 contains 20 residues. After removal of 2 bases from V and 6 bases from J, the junction contained 21 bases not matched to a gene. The DNA for the CDR3 is TGTGCCAGCAGTTTAAGAGGGACAGCCATTATCTCGGCGGGCGCCGGGGAGCTGTTTTTT. Encoded protein: CASSLRGTAIISAGAGELFF.

A word on this clonotype: This may stem from a read error, because a much larger clone lies one nucleotide away. Since the CDR3 does not end with the conserved phenylalanine or tryptophan, this likely comes from a read error. The rearrangement links TRBV7-2 to TRBJ2-5, with 12 bases fitting TRBD2. Germline CDR1 reads SGHTA; CDR2 reads FQGNSA. Trimming cost V 1 base and J 1 base; bases outside gene matches: 4. The CDR3 contains 17 residues. The CDR3 coding sequence is TGTGCCAGCAGCTTAGGCCCGGGACTAGCGGGCCAAGAGACCCAGTACTTA. Its protein is CASSLGPGLAGQETQYL.

The genes are TRBV11-2 and TRBJ2-1, with 8 bases fitting TRBD2. Germline CDR1 SGHAT, CDR2 FQNNGV. CDR3 length: 15 amino acids. The ends lost 5 bases at V and 5 bases at J; junction bases unmatched: 8. The CDR3 loop is CASSARLALNNEQFF. CDR3 in DNA: TGTGCCAGCAGCGCTCGACTAGCGTTAAACAATGAGCAGTTCTTC.

The chain carries TRBV7-9 and TRBJ1-1, with D perhaps matching TRBD1 (5 bases). CDR1 and CDR2 (germline): SEHNR, FQNEAQ (reference sequence). This CDR3 is built from 15 residues. Trimming stripped 4 bases from V and 5 bases from J, with 17 bases between. CDR3 bases: TGTGCCAGCAGCTGGGCACTTTCGGGGGGAACTGAAGCTTTCTTT. Its translation: CASSWALSGGTEAFF.

The V gene is TRBV10-3, the J gene TRBJ1-1; 7 bases fit TRBD1. Germline loops: CDR1 ENHRY, CDR2 SYGVKD. Trimming cost V 5 bases and J 3 bases; bases outside gene matches: 3. This CDR3 region has 13 residues. CDR3 residues: CAISPGGDTEAFF. CDR3 coding DNA: TGTGCCATCAGTCCAGGGGGAGACACTGAAGCTTTCTTT.

This clonotype was counted a single time. The chain uses TRBV20-1 and TRBJ2-3; 8 bases line up with TRBD2. Germline values: CDR1 DFQATT, CDR2 SNEGSKA (reference sequence). V was pared by 3 bases and J by 2 bases, with 10 bases of the junction left unmatched. The CDR3 runs to 16 residues. The CDR3: CSARGPSSGHTDTQYF. The CDR3 DNA follows: TGCAGTGCTAGGGGACCCTCTAGCGGGCACACAGATACGCAGTATTTT.

By share, this clonotype counts as medium-sized. The chain joins TRBV7-8 to TRBJ2-5; tentative D call: TRBD2 (6 bases). This CDR3 comprises 14 residues. V lost 8 bases, J lost 1 base, and 14 bases lay in between. CDR1 and CDR2 from the germline V gene are SGHVS and FQNEAQ. CDR3 sequence: CASAGRGAQETQYF. The DNA of the CDR3 is TGTGCCAGCGCGGGGCGGGGAGCCCAAGAGACCCAGTACTTC.

This clonotype has a handful of counts. The rearrangement joins TRBV11-2 to TRBJ2-1; TRBD2 agrees at 13 bases. V was clipped by 3 bases and J by 5 bases; unmatched bases: 10. In germline, CDR1 is SGHAT, CDR2 FQNNGV. This CDR3 spans 18 amino acids. CDR3 in DNA: TGTGCCAGCAGCTTGGACCTCCTCGGACTAGCGGGAGACAATGAGCAGTTCTTC. This codes for CASSLDLLGLAGDNEQFF.

The chain is built from TRBV11-2 and TRBJ1-5; D is possibly TRBD1 (6 bases). The V gene's germline CDR1 is SGHAT and CDR2 FQNNGV. Deletions cut 8 bases from V and 4 bases from J, with 18 bases between. The CDR3 has 15 amino acids. In nucleotides, the CDR3 is TGTGCCAGCCTACTTAGGGGGGATCGTAATCAGCCCCAGCATTTT. Translation gives CASLLRGDRNQPQHF. Full variable domain (rest looked up from reference TRBV11-2 and TRBJ1-5): EAGVAQSPRYKIIEKRQSVAFWCNPISGHATLYWYQQILGQGPKLLIQFQNNGVVDDSQLPKDRFSAERLKGVDSTLKIQPAKLEDSAVYLCASLLRGDRNQPQHFGDGTRLSIL.

The genes are TRBV27 and TRBJ1-2, with D possibly TRBD1 on 5 matching bases. Germline V gene data show CDR1 as MNHEY and CDR2 as SMNVEV (reference sequence). V was pared by 2 bases and J by 8 bases, with 12 bases between. The CDR3 contains 13 residues. CDR3 protein: CASSLIRGTGYTF. In DNA, the CDR3 is TGTGCCAGCAGTTTAATTAGAGGGACCGGCTACACCTTC.

J is TRBJ2-4 and V is TRBV7-6, with unresolved D. The V end lost 1 base, the J end lost 1 base, and 8 bases lay between the germline ends. The CDR3 is 15 amino acids. Germline values: CDR1 SGHVS, CDR2 FNYEAQ. The CDR3 loop reads CASSLGPLAKNIQYF. CDR3 nucleotides: TGTGCCAGCAGCTTAGGCCCCCTTGCCAAAAACATTCAGTACTTC. Using reference TRBV7-6 and TRBJ2-4 for the parts outside the CDR3, the full variable domain is GAGVSQSPRYKVTKRGQDVALRCDPISGHVSLYWYRQALGQGPEFLTYFNYEAQQDKSGLPNDRFSAERPEGSISTLTIQRTEQRDSAMYRCASSLGPLAKNIQYFGAGTRLSVL.

This CDR3 is CSVDGTGDSLYGYTF. The CDR3 region has the DNA TGCAGCGTAGACGGGACAGGTGATTCCCTCTATGGCTACACCTTC. This chain connects TRBV29-1 to TRBJ1-2, with TRBD1 matching over 8 bases. After removal of 6 bases from V and 4 bases from J, the junction contained 13 bases not matched to a gene. Germline loops: CDR1 SQVTM, CDR2 ANQGSEA. This CDR3 has 15 amino acids.

The chain is built from TRBV20-1 and TRBJ2-4; 10 nucleotides match TRBD2. The germline gives CDR1 DFQATT, CDR2 SNEGSKA (reference sequence). The CDR3 is made up of 14 amino acids. V lost 6 bases, J lost 6 bases, and 8 bases stayed unmatched. The DNA of the CDR3 is TGCAGTGCCGCAGCGGGGGGGCCCGGAAACATTCAGTACTTC. Translation gives CSAAAGGPGNIQYF.

This clonotype was counted a few times. CDR3 nucleotide sequence: TGTGCCCATGAATGGACAGGTGAAACCGGGGAGCTGTTTTTT. It encodes CAHEWTGETGELFF. The J gene is TRBJ2-2, the V gene TRBV30, with 7 positions matching TRBD1. Germline lookup yields CDR1 GTSNPN and CDR2 SVGIG (reference sequence). With V trimmed by 8 bases and J by 5 bases, 11 bases remained unmatched. This CDR3 is built from 14 residues.

The chain employs TRBV6-2 or TRBV6-3 and TRBJ2-7; D tentatively fits TRBD1 or TRBD2 (5 bases each). V lost 2 bases and J 5 bases, leaving 13 bases between the germline ends. The CDR3 has 14 residues. The V gene's germline CDR1 is MNHEY and CDR2 SVGEGT. The CDR3 sequence: CASSYVGVRHEQYF. The CDR3 DNA reads as TGTGCCAGCAGTTACGTGGGGGTTCGGCACGAGCAGTACTTC.

On this clonotype: Germline is not matched at one junction end, which may reflect a read error. The V gene is TRBV7-8, the J gene TRBJ1-1; TRBD1 matches at 10 bases. There are 15 residues in the CDR3. Germline values: CDR1 SGHVS, CDR2 FQNEAQ. CDR3 nucleotide sequence: TGTGCCAGCAGCCCCAGGGACAGGGGCAACACTGAAACTTTCTTT. Residues: CASSPRDRGNTETFF.

This clonotype was observed at least ten times. The rearrangement joins TRBV7-2 to TRBJ2-3; 7 bases agree with TRBD2. V shed 1 base and J 3 bases; nucleotides not matched to a gene: 7. Germline V gene sequence: CDR1 SGHTA, CDR2 FQGNSA. The CDR3 extends over 16 amino acids. CDR3 nucleotides: TGTGCCAGCAGCTTAGTGGTGCGGGAGAGGACAGATACGCAGTATTTT. Its protein product is CASSLVVRERTDTQYF.